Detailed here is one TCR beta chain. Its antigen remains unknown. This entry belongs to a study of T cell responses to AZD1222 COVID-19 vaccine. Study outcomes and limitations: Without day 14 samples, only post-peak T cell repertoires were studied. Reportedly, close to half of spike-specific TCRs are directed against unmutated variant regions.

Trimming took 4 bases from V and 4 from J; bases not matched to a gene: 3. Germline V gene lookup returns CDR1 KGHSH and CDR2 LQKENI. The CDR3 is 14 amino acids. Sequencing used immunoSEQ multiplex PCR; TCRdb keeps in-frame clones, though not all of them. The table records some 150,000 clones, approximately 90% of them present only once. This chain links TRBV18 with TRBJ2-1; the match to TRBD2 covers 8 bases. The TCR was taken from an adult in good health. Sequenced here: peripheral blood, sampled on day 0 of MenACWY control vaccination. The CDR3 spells CASSRSSGYNEQFF. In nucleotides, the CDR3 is TGTGCCAGCTCACGTTCTAGCGGGTACAATGAGCAGTTCTTC.